These 20 T cell receptor beta chains were all obtained from the same sample, sequenced in a study of cytomegalovirus exposure and HLA in healthy donors. Vbeta (60) and Jbeta (13) primers were used in the PCR. This table comes from immunoSEQ multiplex PCR, and its TCRdb copy is limited to in-frame clones, with some not included. The profile shows approximately 110,000 clones, 78% of them singletons. Sequencing was done on a sample of PBMCs. The receptors were gathered from a man between 25 and 39 years old in good health and CMV-seronegative.

This sequence joins TRBV5-8 and TRBJ1-5; 9 nucleotides align to TRBD1. Germline CDR1 and CDR2: SGHTS and YDEGEE. The CDR3 sequence is 15 residues long. Trimming at V came to 5 bases and at J to 6 bases, leaving 9 bases not matched to a gene. The CDR3 nucleotides read TGTGCCAGCAGGGACGGACAGGGGAATCGTCAGCCCCAGCATTTT. It codes for CASRDGQGNRQPQHF. Complete variable domain (other parts from reference TRBV5-8 and TRBJ1-5): EAGVTQSPTHLIKTRGQQATLRCSPISGHTSVYWYQQALGLGLQFLLWYDEGEERNRGNFPPRFSGRQFPNYSSELNVNALELEDSALYLCASRDGQGNRQPQHFGDGTRLSIL.

The chain combines TRBV9 with TRBJ2-1; TRBD1 agrees at 7 bases. The CDR3 spans 15 residues. Losses at the gene ends were 0 bases for V and 6 bases for J; bases not matched to a gene: 6. The germline CDR1 and CDR2 sequences are SGDLS and YYNGEE. Here the CDR3 reads CASSVEGQRSNEQFF. In DNA form, the CDR3 reads TGTGCCAGCAGCGTAGAGGGACAGAGGTCCAATGAGCAGTTCTTC. Full variable domain (rest looked up from reference TRBV9 and TRBJ2-1): DSGVTQTPKHLITATGQRVTLRCSPRSGDLSVYWYQQSLDQGLQFLIQYYNGEERAKGNILERFSAQQFPDLHSELNLSSLELGDSALYFCASSVEGQRSNEQFFGPGTRLTVL.

The chain combines TRBV6-5 with TRBJ2-2; tentatively, D is TRBD1 (6 bases). Germline V gene lookup returns CDR1 MNHEY and CDR2 SVGAGI. The ends were cut back, 2 bases at V and 5 bases at J, with 9 bases in the middle. The CDR3 totals 14 residues. This CDR3 reads CASSYDRRTGELFF. CDR3 nucleotides: TGTGCCAGCAGTTACGACAGGAGGACCGGGGAGCTGTTTTTT.

The sample holds one count of this clone. V gene TRBV6-5 combines with J gene TRBJ2-7; 7 bases align to TRBD1. V was pared by 7 bases and J by 1 base, with 4 bases of the junction left unmatched. CDR1 and CDR2 (germline): MNHEY, SVGAGI. This CDR3 contains 13 residues. In DNA form, the CDR3 reads TGTGCCAGCACGAGGACAGGTTCCTACGAGCAGTACTTC. Its protein product is CASTRTGSYEQYF.

This chain uses TRBV28 with TRBJ1-5; D gene uncertain. Germline V gene data show CDR1 as MDHEN and CDR2 as SYDVKM. V was pared by 2 bases and J by 2 bases, with 7 bases between. This CDR3 has 14 residues. The CDR3: CASSLRGGNQPQHF. The CDR3 coding sequence is TGTGCCAGCAGTTTACGGGGAGGCAATCAGCCCCAGCATTTT.

The CDR3 reads CASSESAGGQETQYF. The CDR3 DNA is TGTGCCAGCAGTGAGTCAGCGGGGGGACAAGAGACCCAGTACTTC. The rearrangement uses TRBV6-1 and TRBJ2-5; 9 nucleotides agree with TRBD2. The CDR3 is 15 residues long. V lost 3 bases and J lost 2; bases outside the gene matches: 4. Germline CDR1 is MNHNS and CDR2 is SASEGT.

V and J are TRBV4-3 and TRBJ1-2; D is unresolved. Deletions cut 0 bases from V and 4 bases from J, with 6 bases between. There are 13 residues in the CDR3. In germline, CDR1 is LGHNA, CDR2 YSLEER. CDR3 amino acids: CASSQERGYGYTF. The CDR3, as DNA: TGCGCCAGCAGCCAAGAACGGGGCTATGGCTACACCTTC.

This chain uses TRBV30 with TRBJ2-3; 7 nucleotides align to TRBD2. The germline V gene has CDR1 GTSNPN and CDR2 SVGIG (reference sequence). J lost 6 bases, V lost 0 bases, and 3 bases had no gene match. This CDR3 is built from 13 residues. The CDR3, as DNA: TGTGCCTGGAGTGTACTGGGGGGGGATACGCAGTATTTT. Its protein product is CAWSVLGGDTQYF.

The genes are TRBV25-1 and TRBJ2-1; D not resolved. V dropped 4 bases and J dropped 4 bases, with 5 bases sitting between them. The CDR3 has 12 residues. Per germline, CDR1 MGHDK and CDR2 SYGVNS. For the CDR3, the DNA is TGTGCCAGCAGTGTCCAGTACAATGAGCAGTTCTTC. Protein sequence: CASSVQYNEQFF.

The chain uses TRBV4-1 and TRBJ1-2, with 7 nucleotides matching TRBD1. Germline V gives CDR1 MGHRA, CDR2 YSYEKL. This CDR3 comprises 13 residues. V lost 5 bases and J lost 7; bases outside the gene matches: 7. This chain's CDR3 is CASSRGPLSGYTF. The CDR3 coding sequence is TGCGCCAGCAGCAGGGGGCCGTTATCTGGCTACACCTTC.

J is TRBJ2-7 and V is TRBV5-1, with unresolved D. Trimming cost V 0 bases and J 0 bases, with 7 bases left between them. The CDR3 length is 14 residues. Germline lookup yields CDR1 SGHRS and CDR2 YFSETQ. DNA of the CDR3: TGCGCCAGCAGCTTGGGAGAGTCCTCCTACGAGCAGTACTTC. Residues: CASSLGESSYEQYF.

This CDR3 is CASSTGGAGANVLTF. Written as DNA, the CDR3 is TGTGCCAGCAGCACAGGGGGAGCTGGGGCCAACGTCCTGACTTTC. The chain recombines TRBV28 with TRBJ2-6; 8 bases map to TRBD1. Germline CDR1 MDHEN, CDR2 SYDVKM. Trimming removed 6 bases from V and 2 bases from J; junction bases left unmatched: 3. This CDR3 is 15 amino acids long.

CDR3 in DNA: TGTGCCAGCAGCTTAAGCGGGAGCTCCTACAATGAGCAGTTCTTC. Residues: CASSLSGSSYNEQFF. The chain employs TRBV9 and TRBJ2-1, with 8 bases matching TRBD2. The germline gives CDR1 SGDLS, CDR2 YYNGEE. This CDR3 has 15 residues. V shed 4 bases and J 0 bases; nucleotides not matched to a gene: 3.

The V and J genes are TRBV10-3 and TRBJ1-2, with TRBD1 identical over 11 bases. V gave up 0 bases and J gave up 8 bases; unmatched junction bases: 5. The CDR3 is 15 residues long. CDR1 ENHRY and CDR2 SYGVKD come from the germline V gene. The DNA for the CDR3 is TGTGCCATCAGTGAGTCGGACAGGGGGCCTCAAGGCTACACCTTC. Protein product: CAISESDRGPQGYTF.

The V call is TRBV6-1, the J call TRBJ1-2; the D is unclear. V lost 2 bases and J lost 2, with 15 bases in between. The CDR3 is 16 residues long. The V gene's germline CDR1 is MNHNS and CDR2 SASEGT. The CDR3 spells CASSEYGGEVNYGYTF. CDR3 DNA sequence: TGTGCCAGCAGTGAATACGGCGGGGAAGTAAACTATGGCTACACCTTC.

This clone occurred once. The V and J genes are TRBV11-2 and TRBJ1-2; tentatively, D is TRBD1 (5 bases). CDR1 is SGHAT and CDR2 is FQNNGV in the germline V gene. V lost 7 bases and J lost 4, with 16 bases in between. This CDR3 contains 14 residues. CDR3 sequence (DNA): TGTGCCAGCACCAAATACGACAGAAGCTATGGCTACACCTTC. It is translated as CASTKYDRSYGYTF.

V usage is TRBV9 and J usage is TRBJ2-3; D possibly corresponds to TRBD1 (5 bases). Germline lookup yields CDR1 SGDLS and CDR2 YYNGEE. V was clipped by 5 bases and J by 2 bases, with 9 bases between them. The CDR3 sequence is 13 residues long. CDR3 amino acids: CASRDSLTDTQYF. CDR3 coding DNA: TGTGCCAGCAGAGACAGTCTCACAGATACGCAGTATTTT.

The chain employs TRBV5-6 and TRBJ2-5; 9 bases agree with TRBD1. The V gene's germline CDR1 is SGHDT and CDR2 YYEEEE. This CDR3 has 17 residues. Trimming took 4 bases from V and 5 from J; bases not matched to a gene: 15. CDR3 in DNA: TGTGCCAGCAGCCGTACAGGGGGCCTTGGATCGCGGGAGACCCAGTACTTC. Its translation is CASSRTGGLGSRETQYF.

This clone has just a few counts. The chain combines TRBV15 with TRBJ1-1; a weak D match, TRBD1 (5 bases). The germline V gene has CDR1 LNHNV and CDR2 YYDKDF (reference sequence). The CDR3 covers 17 residues. V dropped 1 base and J dropped 0 bases, with 15 bases sitting between them. The CDR3 bases are TGTGCCACCAGCAGAGTCAGGACACGGGCCTTGAACACTGAAGCTTTCTTT. This encodes CATSRVRTRALNTEAFF.

V usage is TRBV4-3 and J usage is TRBJ2-7; 9 bases fit TRBD1. Per germline, CDR1 LGHNA and CDR2 YSLEER. The J segment lost 4 bases and the V segment lost 4 bases, leaving 2 bases of the junction unmatched. The CDR3 length is 13 residues. The CDR3 is CASSRDRAYEQYF. The CDR3 DNA follows: TGCGCCAGCAGCCGGGACAGGGCTTACGAGCAGTACTTC.